A single sample gave rise to the 10 T cell receptor beta chains below, sequenced in a study of cytomegalovirus exposure and HLA in healthy donors. Produced via immunoSEQ multiplex PCR; TCRdb's table is partial and in-frame only. The table includes roughly 65,000 clones, 80% to 95% detected once. The sequencing sample was made of PBMCs. These receptor sequences come from a man aged 18 to 29 in good health and CMV-seropositive.

About this clone: The germline gene is not matched at one end of the junction; a read error may be the cause. Other DNA variants within this sample encode the same CDR3. V and J are TRBV28 and TRBJ2-7, with D tentatively TRBD1 (5 bases). CDR1 and CDR2 (germline): MDHEN, SYDVKM. The CDR3 consists of 13 residues. The CDR3 loop reads CASKGQGSYEQYF. As DNA, the CDR3 is TGTGCCAGCAAGGGTCAGGGATCCTACGAACAGTACTTC.

The chain carries TRBV25-1 and TRBJ1-1; D is unresolved. V was pared by 3 bases and J by 5 bases, with 19 bases between. From germline, CDR1 is MGHDK and CDR2 SYGVNS. The CDR3 loop spans 16 amino acids. In DNA, the CDR3 is TGTGCCAGCAGTGAGGACCCACCCCTCGGGGTAACTGAAGCTTTCTTT. It specifies CASSEDPPLGVTEAFF.

The rearrangement uses TRBV7-3 and TRBJ2-1; TRBD2 matches 8 bases. The CDR3 is made up of 15 amino acids. Germline lookup yields CDR1 SGHTA and CDR2 FQGTGA. V was pared by 4 bases and J by 10 bases, with 12 bases of the junction left unmatched. The CDR3, as DNA: TGTGCCAGCAGCTGGGGGGGTGGACTAGCAGGCGAGCAGTTCTTC. It encodes CASSWGGGLAGEQFF.

This chain links TRBV4-1 with TRBJ2-7; TRBD1 might be the D (5 bases). V lost 0 bases to trimming and J lost 5 bases, with 8 bases between them. The CDR3 sequence is 13 residues long. Germline V CDR1 and CDR2: MGHRA, YSYEKL. The CDR3 DNA is TGCGCCAGCAGCCAAGATAAGACAGACGAGCAGTACTTC. Translated, it gives CASSQDKTDEQYF.

V and J are TRBV27 and TRBJ1-1; D is unclear. CDR3 length: 16 amino acids. Germline V lookup: CDR1 MNHEY, CDR2 SMNVEV (reference sequence). Between the trimmed V and J ends, which lost 1 base and 0 bases, there was a span of 12 bases. DNA for the CDR3: TGTGCCAGCAGTTTATTACAGTTCGGCATGAACACTGAAGCTTTCTTT. Translation: CASSLLQFGMNTEAFF.

The chain recombines TRBV28 with TRBJ2-5, with 9 bases that match TRBD1. The germline V gene encodes CDR1 MDHEN and CDR2 SYDVKM. This CDR3 has 14 residues. The V and J ends lost 5 bases and 4 bases, in that order; junction bases with no gene match: 5. The CDR3 sequence: CASSPRTGVETQYF. The DNA for the CDR3 is TGTGCCAGCAGTCCAAGGACAGGGGTAGAGACCCAGTACTTC.

This clone was seen just once. The chain employs TRBV4-1 and TRBJ2-7; TRBD1 matches at 11 bases. Per germline, CDR1 MGHRA and CDR2 YSYEKL. The CDR3 is 14 amino acids. Trimming removed 3 bases from V and 4 bases from J; junction bases left unmatched: 2. CDR3 DNA: TGCGCCAGCAGCCAGGGACAGGGGGTTTACGAGCAGTACTTC. It translates to CASSQGQGVYEQYF.

The V gene is TRBV7-9, the J gene TRBJ2-2; 7 bases line up with TRBD1. Trimming removed 10 bases from V and 5 bases from J; junction bases left unmatched: 4. Germline CDR1 is SEHNR and CDR2 is FQNEAQ (reference sequence). The CDR3 sequence is 12 residues long. As DNA, the CDR3 is TGTGCCAACATCAGGGGGACCGGGGAGCTGTTTTTT. Protein product: CANIRGTGELFF.

CDR3 loop: CASTPSTGAGGYTF. CDR3 bases: TGTGCCAGCACCCCCTCGACAGGGGCGGGAGGCTACACCTTC. The V call is TRBV27, the J call TRBJ1-2, with TRBD1 matching over 8 bases. The V gene end was trimmed by 7 bases and the J gene end by 8 bases; junction bases not matched to a gene: 12. CDR1 is MNHEY and CDR2 is SMNVEV in the germline V gene (reference sequence). This CDR3 contains 14 residues.

The V and J genes are TRBV25-1 and TRBJ2-7; a weak D match, TRBD1 (7 bases). In germline, CDR1 is MGHDK, CDR2 SYGVNS. V gave up 0 bases and J gave up 4 bases, with 10 bases separating them. The CDR3 runs 14 residues. The CDR3 DNA sequence: TGTGCCAGCAGTGAATACGCAGGGGGGTACGAGCAGTACTTC. It encodes CASSEYAGGYEQYF.